The clone carrying this T cell receptor beta chain was recorded a few times. Authors' processing steps: Estimation of nucleated cell counts was performed using reference gene primer amplification. Generated by immunoSEQ multiplex PCR, the TCRdb table keeps only in-frame clones and is missing some. Clonal size and the V and J genes are those of that table, whereas D and trimming came from the DNA. Found here are about 230,000 clones, around 84% of them singletons; the top ten hold around a sixth. Participants, 18 to 89 years old, spanned about two dozen US areas. Self-reported history from a screening survey and questionnaire set each donor's cohort. The CDR3 extends over 15 amino acids. Germline V lookup: CDR1 SGHRS, CDR2 YFSETQ. Trimming removed 1 base from V and 3 bases from J; junction bases left unmatched: 5. These data are taken from a study of blood T cell repertoires in COVID-19.

The rearrangement links TRBV5-1 to TRBJ2-3; TRBD1 matches at 7 bases. The receptor was isolated from a young man who had recovered from COVID-19. Sequenced: PBMCs or T cells enriched from blood (not recorded which). CDR3 sequence (DNA): TGCGCCAGCAGCTTGCTCGGACAGGAGACAGATACGCAGTATTTT. This encodes CASSLLGQETDTQYF.